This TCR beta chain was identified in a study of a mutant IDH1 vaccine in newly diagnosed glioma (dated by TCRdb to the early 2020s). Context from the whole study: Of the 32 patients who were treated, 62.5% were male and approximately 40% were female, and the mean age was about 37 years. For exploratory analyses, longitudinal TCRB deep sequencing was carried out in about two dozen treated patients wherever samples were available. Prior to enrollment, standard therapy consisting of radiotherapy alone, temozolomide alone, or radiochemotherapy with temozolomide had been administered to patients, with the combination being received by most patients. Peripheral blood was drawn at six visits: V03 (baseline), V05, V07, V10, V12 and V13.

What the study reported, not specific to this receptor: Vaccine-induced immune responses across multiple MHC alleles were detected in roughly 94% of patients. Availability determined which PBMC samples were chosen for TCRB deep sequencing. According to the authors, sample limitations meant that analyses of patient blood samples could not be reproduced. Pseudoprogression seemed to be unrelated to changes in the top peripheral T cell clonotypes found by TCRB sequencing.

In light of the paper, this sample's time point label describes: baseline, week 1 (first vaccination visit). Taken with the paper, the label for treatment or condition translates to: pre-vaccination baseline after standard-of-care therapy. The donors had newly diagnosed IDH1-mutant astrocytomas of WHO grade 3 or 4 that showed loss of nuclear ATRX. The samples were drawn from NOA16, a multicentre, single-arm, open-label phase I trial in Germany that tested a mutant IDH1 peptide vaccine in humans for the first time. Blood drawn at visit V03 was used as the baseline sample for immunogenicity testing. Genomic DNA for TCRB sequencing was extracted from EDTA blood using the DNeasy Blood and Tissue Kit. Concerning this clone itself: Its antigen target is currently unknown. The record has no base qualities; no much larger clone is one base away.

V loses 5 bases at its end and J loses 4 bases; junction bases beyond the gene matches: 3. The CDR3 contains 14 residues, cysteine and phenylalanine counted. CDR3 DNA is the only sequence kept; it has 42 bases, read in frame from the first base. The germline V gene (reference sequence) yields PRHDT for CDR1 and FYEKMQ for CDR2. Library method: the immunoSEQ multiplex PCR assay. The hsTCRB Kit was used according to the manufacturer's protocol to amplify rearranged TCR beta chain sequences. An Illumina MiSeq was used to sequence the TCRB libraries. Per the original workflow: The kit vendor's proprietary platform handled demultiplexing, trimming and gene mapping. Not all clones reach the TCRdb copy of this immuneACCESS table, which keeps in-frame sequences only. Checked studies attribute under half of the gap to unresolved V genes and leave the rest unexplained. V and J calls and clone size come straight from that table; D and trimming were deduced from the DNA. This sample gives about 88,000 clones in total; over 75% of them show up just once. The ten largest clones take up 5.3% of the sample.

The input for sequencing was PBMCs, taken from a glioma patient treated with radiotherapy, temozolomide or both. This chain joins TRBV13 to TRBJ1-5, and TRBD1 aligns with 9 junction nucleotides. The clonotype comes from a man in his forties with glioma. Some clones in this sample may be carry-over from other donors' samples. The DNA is TGTGCCAGCAGCACAGGGACAGGGAATCAGCCCCAGCATTTT. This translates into CASSTGTGNQPQHF.